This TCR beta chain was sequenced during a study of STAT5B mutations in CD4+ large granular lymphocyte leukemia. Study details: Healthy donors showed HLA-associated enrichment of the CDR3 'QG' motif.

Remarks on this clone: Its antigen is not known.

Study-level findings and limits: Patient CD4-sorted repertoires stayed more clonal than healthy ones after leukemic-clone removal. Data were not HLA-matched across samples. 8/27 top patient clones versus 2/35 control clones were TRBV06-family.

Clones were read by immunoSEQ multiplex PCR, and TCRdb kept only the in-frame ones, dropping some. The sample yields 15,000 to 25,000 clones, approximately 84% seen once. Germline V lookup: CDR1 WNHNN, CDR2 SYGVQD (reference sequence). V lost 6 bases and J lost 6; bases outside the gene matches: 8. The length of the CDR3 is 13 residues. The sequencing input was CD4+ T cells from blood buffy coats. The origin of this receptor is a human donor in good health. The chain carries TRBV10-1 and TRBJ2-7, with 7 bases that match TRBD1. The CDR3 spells CASRDRVGGEQYF. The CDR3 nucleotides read TGCGCCAGCAGAGACAGGGTTGGGGGCGAGCAGTACTTC.